One and the same sample provided the 18 T cell receptor beta chains below, sequenced in a study of blood T cell repertoires in COVID-19. The table came from immunoSEQ multiplex PCR; TCRdb's copy has only in-frame clones and leaves some out. The sample carries approximately 230,000 clones, about 90% recorded once. Sequencing used PBMCs or T cells enriched from blood (not recorded which). These receptors all stem from a woman younger than 30 who had recovered from COVID-19.

The V and J genes are TRBV15 and TRBJ1-4; 10 bases line up with TRBD1. Losses at the gene ends were 3 bases for V and 4 bases for J; bases not matched to a gene: 5. Germline lookup yields CDR1 LNHNV and CDR2 YYDKDF (reference sequence). The CDR3 is made up of 16 amino acids. The CDR3 protein is CATSRAGTGVNEKLFF. CDR3 DNA sequence: TGTGCCACCAGCAGGGCCGGGACAGGGGTTAATGAAAAACTGTTTTTT.

V usage is TRBV20-1 and J usage is TRBJ1-2; weak D call: TRBD1 (5 bases). Trimming stripped 3 bases from V and 3 bases from J, with 17 bases between. The CDR3 contains 15 residues. Germline CDR1 reads DFQATT; CDR2 reads SNEGSKA (reference sequence). The CDR3 region has the DNA TGCAGTGCTAGTCCCCGAGGCAGGGCCTACTATGGCTACACCTTC. Its translation is CSASPRGRAYYGYTF.

This chain links TRBV3-1 (or the pseudogene TRBV3-2) with TRBJ1-1; D is possibly TRBD1 (6 bases). The V gene lost 4 bases and the J gene lost 11 bases, with 20 bases spanning the gap. There are 14 residues in the CDR3. The germline CDR1 and CDR2 sequences are LGHDT and YNNKEL (reference sequence). The CDR3 spells CASSPRTEAFPAFF. The CDR3 DNA reads TGTGCCAGCAGCCCCCGGACAGAGGCGTTTCCGGCTTTCTTT.

The chain joins TRBV4-1 to TRBJ1-4; D is unclear. Germline V gene data show CDR1 as MGHRA and CDR2 as YSYEKL. Between the trimmed V and J ends, which lost 0 bases and 8 bases, there was a span of 10 bases. The CDR3 contains 14 residues. CDR3 in DNA: TGCGCCAGCAGCCAAGATCCACAGAGCGAAAAACTGTTTTTT. Amino acids: CASSQDPQSEKLFF.

The chain employs TRBV9 and TRBJ1-4; D unresolved. In germline, CDR1 is SGDLS, CDR2 YYNGEE. This CDR3 comprises 16 residues. The germline V and J ends were trimmed by 0 bases and 0 bases, with 9 bases remaining between them. CDR3 nucleotides: TGTGCCAGCAGCGTAGGTGCCGGTGCAACTAATGAAAAACTGTTTTTT. It translates to CASSVGAGATNEKLFF.

V usage is TRBV18 and J usage is TRBJ1-3, with 9 bases identical to TRBD1. The germline V gene encodes CDR1 KGHSH and CDR2 LQKENI. J gave up 3 bases and V 3 bases, and 9 bases lay outside the gene matches. The CDR3 spans 17 residues. The DNA for the CDR3 is TGTGCCAGCTCACCCCCCGGGACAGGGTTATTTGGAAACACCATATATTTT. Its translation: CASSPPGTGLFGNTIYF.

In DNA form, the CDR3 reads TGCGCCAGCACCCTGGGGGACAATTTGTTCTTC. It encodes CASTLGDNLFF. This chain uses TRBV5-1 with TRBJ2-1; possible D gene TRBD1, 6 bases. This CDR3 is 11 amino acids long. CDR1 is SGHRS and CDR2 is YFSETQ in the germline V gene. The V end was cut by 6 bases, the J end by 15 bases, with 16 bases between.

The chain links TRBV27 to TRBJ1-5, with a tentative D call TRBD1 (6 bases). Germline values: CDR1 MNHEY, CDR2 SMNVEV (reference sequence). The V end was cut by 6 bases, the J end by 7 bases, with 13 bases between. CDR3 size: 13 residues. CDR3 nucleotides: TGTGCCAGCAGCCAACAGGGACGCCAGCCCCAGCATTTT. As protein: CASSQQGRQPQHF.

This chain connects TRBV24-1 to TRBJ1-5, with 7 positions matching TRBD1. V trimming: 5 bases; J trimming: 4 bases; junction bases outside the gene matches: 10. Germline V gene lookup returns CDR1 KGHDR and CDR2 SFDVKD. CDR3 length: 16 residues. The CDR3 loop is CATSVWRGRRNQPQHF. The CDR3 DNA sequence: TGTGCCACCAGTGTTTGGAGGGGGCGCAGGAATCAGCCCCAGCATTTT.

The rearrangement links TRBV13 to TRBJ1-3, with a possible D match to TRBD1 (5 bases). The CDR3 contains 19 residues. V was cut by 0 bases and J by 3 bases, with 21 bases left in between. CDR1 is PRHDT, CDR2 FYEKMQ, per germline (reference sequence). DNA of the CDR3: TGTGCCAGCAGCTTAGGCCGAGACCCCAGGGTTAACCTTGGAAACACCATATATTTT. Protein: CASSLGRDPRVNLGNTIYF.

The DNA of the CDR3 is TGTGCCAGCAGCCGGATGAGGGATAATTCACCCCTCCACTTT. Translated, it gives CASSRMRDNSPLHF. J is TRBJ1-6 and V is TRBV9, with D uncertain. This CDR3 spans 14 amino acids. CDR1 is SGDLS and CDR2 is YYNGEE in the germline V gene. The ends were cut back, 4 bases at V and 5 bases at J, with 10 bases in the middle. The entire variable domain, with the rest obtained from reference TRBV9 and TRBJ1-6, is as follows: DSGVTQTPKHLITATGQRVTLRCSPRSGDLSVYWYQQSLDQGLQFLIQYYNGEERAKGNILERFSAQQFPDLHSELNLSSLELGDSALYFCASSRMRDNSPLHFGNGTRLTVT.

The chain uses TRBV5-5 and TRBJ1-3; possibly TRBD1 for D (6 bases). The ends were cut back, 2 bases at V and 4 bases at J, with 13 bases in the middle. The CDR3 spans 15 residues. The germline gives CDR1 SGHKS, CDR2 YYEKEE (reference sequence). The CDR3 DNA follows: TGTGCCAGCAGCTTCGGGGGGCAAATGGGAAACACCATATATTTT. Encoded protein: CASSFGGQMGNTIYF. Together with reference TRBV5-5 and TRBJ1-3, the CDR3 gives the full variable domain: DAGVTQSPTHLIKTRGQQVTLRCSPISGHKSVSWYQQVLGQGPQFIFQYYEKEERGRGNFPDRFSARQFPNYSSELNVNALLLGDSALYLCASSFGGQMGNTIYFGEGSWLTVV.

This chain uses TRBV18 with TRBJ2-7, with D maybe TRBD1 (6 bases). The CDR3 sequence is 15 residues long. The germline CDR1 and CDR2 sequences are KGHSH and LQKENI. Trimming left V 2 bases short and J 4 bases short, with 15 bases between. CDR3 in DNA: TGTGCCAGCTCACCAGGGGGCCTCGATCAATACGAGCAGTACTTC. Translated: CASSPGGLDQYEQYF.

V is TRBV7-6 and J is TRBJ2-2; D is unclear. V was clipped by 2 bases and J by 1 base, with 8 bases between them. Germline lookup yields CDR1 SGHVS and CDR2 FNYEAQ. This CDR3 is 15 amino acids long. The DNA for the CDR3 is TGTGCCAGCAGCTTACGGTACAGGAACACCGGGGAGCTGTTTTTT. Translated, it gives CASSLRYRNTGELFF. The full variable domain, rest sourced from reference TRBV7-6 and TRBJ2-2, is GAGVSQSPRYKVTKRGQDVALRCDPISGHVSLYWYRQALGQGPEFLTYFNYEAQQDKSGLPNDRFSAERPEGSISTLTIQRTEQRDSAMYRCASSLRYRNTGELFFGEGSRLTVL.

The chain is built from TRBV2 and TRBJ1-5; D is ambiguous. The CDR3 loop spans 16 amino acids. V shed 3 bases and J shed 3 bases, with 15 bases lying between them. CDR1 SNHLY and CDR2 FYNNEI come from the germline V gene. CDR3 nucleotide sequence: TGTGCCAGCAGTGATGTTCTCCGACTTTCCAATCAGCCCCAGCATTTT. This sequence encodes CASSDVLRLSNQPQHF.

The V gene is TRBV19, the J gene TRBJ2-2, with 11 bases lining up with TRBD1. Per germline, CDR1 LNHDA and CDR2 SQIVND (reference sequence). The V and J ends lost 7 bases and 4 bases, in that order; junction bases with no gene match: 8. The CDR3 is 16 residues long. CDR3 DNA: TGTGCCAGTACCCCCGGGACAGGGGGTTTCACCGGGGAGCTGTTTTTT. It yields the protein CASTPGTGGFTGELFF.

V and J are TRBV7-9 and TRBJ2-7, with D unclear. The CDR3 covers 11 residues. With 4 bases removed from V and 3 bases from J, the gap between germline ends came to 4 bases. Germline assignment: CDR1 SEHNR and CDR2 FQNEAQ (reference sequence). CDR3 in DNA: TGTGCCAGCAGCTCCAACTACGAGCAGTACTTC. This encodes CASSSNYEQYF.

The chain recombines TRBV25-1 with TRBJ2-5; no firm D call. The CDR3 contains 12 residues. Germline V CDR1 and CDR2: MGHDK, SYGVNS. The CDR3 sequence is CAAVTLVETQYF. The CDR3 nucleotides read TGTGCAGCAGTGACCCTAGTGGAGACCCAGTACTTC.